A single sample gave rise to the 5 T cell receptor beta chains below, sequenced in a study of T-cell memory formation after mild COVID-19. TCRdb reprocessed the 5' RACE reads with MiXCR, giving one entry per CDR3 protein. The repertoire holds tens of thousands of distinct CDR3 sequences, with 9% to 15% as singletons. The specimen sequenced was PBMCs or a T cell subset sorted from them (not recorded which). These TCRs come from a man between 18 and 29 years old who had mild COVID-19 (a few samples of this study predate the infection). Cell type and time point are not known.

The chain uses TRBV20-1 and TRBJ1-1; 12 nucleotides align to TRBD1. The CDR3 covers 13 residues. The V and J ends lost 4 bases and 6 bases, in that order; junction bases with no gene match: 3. Germline lookup yields CDR1 DFQATT and CDR2 SNEGSKA (reference sequence). The CDR3 DNA reads TGCAGTGCTAACCGGGACAGGGGGCCTGAAGCTTTCTTT. It translates to CSANRDRGPEAFF.

This clonotype occurred many times. The rearrangement joins TRBV5-6 to TRBJ2-7, with 7 positions matching TRBD1. The CDR3 runs to 12 residues. In germline, CDR1 is SGHDT, CDR2 YYEEEE. Trimming at V came to 4 bases and at J to 9 bases, leaving 7 bases not matched to a gene. CDR3 in amino acids: CASSLTGDGQYV. The DNA for the CDR3 is TGTGCCAGCAGCCTAACAGGGGATGGGCAGTACGTC.

This clonotype was observed at least ten times. The V call is TRBV4-3, the J call TRBJ2-3; possible D gene TRBD2, 7 bases. The germline V gene encodes CDR1 LGHNA and CDR2 YSLEER. Trimming cost V 4 bases and J 0 bases, with 11 bases left between them. The CDR3 consists of 15 residues. CDR3 in DNA: TGCGCCAGCAGCCCTAGGGGGGGTAGCACAGATACGCAGTATTTT. It encodes CASSPRGGSTDTQYF.

V usage is TRBV5-1 and J usage is TRBJ2-3; 16 nucleotides match TRBD2. V gave up 5 bases and J gave up 3 bases; unmatched junction bases: 9. Looked up from germline, CDR1 is SGHRS and CDR2 is YFSETQ. This CDR3 spans 18 amino acids. The CDR3 region has the DNA TGCGCCAGCAGACCCGGGACTAGCGGGGGGGCCGGTACAGATACGCAGTATTTT. Its translation is CASRPGTSGGAGTDTQYF.

This clonotype was picked up many times. This chain joins TRBV5-1 and TRBJ2-3; TRBD1 matches 12 bases. The CDR3 extends over 15 amino acids. J lost 4 bases, V lost 3 bases, and 3 bases had no gene match. Germline V gene sequence: CDR1 SGHRS, CDR2 YFSETQ. The CDR3 loop is CASSSGTGGSDTQYF. The CDR3 DNA is TGCGCCAGCAGCTCCGGGACAGGGGGCTCAGATACGCAGTATTTT.